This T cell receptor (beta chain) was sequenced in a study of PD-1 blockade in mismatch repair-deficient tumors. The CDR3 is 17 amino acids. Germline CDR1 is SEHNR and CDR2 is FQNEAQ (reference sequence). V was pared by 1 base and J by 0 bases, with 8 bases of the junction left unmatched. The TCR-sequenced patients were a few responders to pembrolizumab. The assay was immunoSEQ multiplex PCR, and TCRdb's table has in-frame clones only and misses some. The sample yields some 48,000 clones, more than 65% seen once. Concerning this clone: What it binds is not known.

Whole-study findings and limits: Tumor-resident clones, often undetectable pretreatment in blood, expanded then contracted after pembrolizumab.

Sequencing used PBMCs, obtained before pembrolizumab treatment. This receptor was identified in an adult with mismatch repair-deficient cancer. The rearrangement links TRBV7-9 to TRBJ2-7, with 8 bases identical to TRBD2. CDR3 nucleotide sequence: TGTGCCAGCAGCTTAGGGACTAGCTCAAAGAGCTCCTACGAGCAGTACTTC. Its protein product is CASSLGTSSKSSYEQYF.